This TCR beta chain was retrieved from a study of vaccination and CD4 T cells after COVID-19 (dated by TCRdb to between 2022 and 2023). Broadly, across the study: Every convalescent patient had a positive nasal swab PCR test for SARS-CoV-2, with mild disease in about 9 patients and severe disease in one. Post-COVID blood samples were collected from convalescent patients a median of roughly 100 days after diagnosis, with a range of roughly 35 to 170 days. The spike-specific CD4+ TCR repertoire was compared before and after mRNA vaccination in about nine COVID-19 convalescent patients and several infection-naive healthy vaccine recipients. In control cultures, a CEFX viral epitope pool was used as positive control, an HIV-1 Nef peptide pool was used as negative control, or no peptide was added. Participants got two doses of the Pfizer-BioNTech BNT162b2 vaccine (n=8) or two doses of the Moderna mRNA-1273 vaccine (n=2). Six males and four females were included in the convalescent cohort, with two Hispanic individuals, seven Caucasians, two Asians and one multiracial person represented. Culture stimuli were overlapping spike peptide pools from SARS-CoV-2 and from the common cold coronaviruses HCoV-NL63, HCoV-OC43 and HCoV-229E. Post-vaccine blood samples were obtained a median of about 72 days after the second vaccine dose, with a range of roughly 14 to 241 days. Results the study describes overall, beyond this receptor: The median number of SARS-CoV-2-reactive clonotypes rose from under 25 after infection to 30 to 45 after vaccination, but the change was not significant. Relatively few convalescent patients were included in the study, and early timepoints after natural infection were not analyzed. Nearly all vaccine-specific clones in convalescent patients (304 of 307) were mono-reactive for SARS-CoV-2 spike rather than cross-reactive with common cold coronaviruses. Among convalescent patients, a median about 90% of the SARS-CoV-2-reactive clones seen after vaccination appeared only after vaccination, which suggests priming specific to the vaccine.

This clonotype has just a few counts. It lacks a known antigen. Base qualities are not provided; no much larger clone lies one nucleotide away. The treatment or condition label of this sample denotes: roughly ten-day PBMC culture with coronavirus spike peptide pools or control peptides (ViraFEST assay). The ViraFEST assay, used in the study, expanded antigen-specific T cells with peptide pools and then identified the expanded clonotypes through TCR sequencing. Positive SARS-CoV-2 PCR tests in the convalescent patients dated from March to December 2020, before Alpha, Beta and Delta variants emerged in the United States. Each well held approximately 2 million PBMCs cultured in IMDM containing approximately 5% human AB serum and approximately 9.8 IU/ml IL-2, with 8.5 to 10 ug/ml peptide pools added. Half of the culture medium was replaced with fresh IL-2-containing medium on days 3 and 7. Once the cells had been in culture for roughly 10 days, the EasySep CD4+ T cell isolation kit was used to isolate CD4+ T cells by negative selection. Ficoll-Paque Plus gradient centrifugation was used to isolate PBMCs from whole blood, and the isolated PBMCs were then either used fresh or cryopreserved at -140C. In general, triplicate wells were set up for every culture condition.

V gives up 6 bases and J gives up 0 bases, and the segment between their germline ends measures 5 bases. The germline V gene (reference sequence) provides CDR1 DFQATT and CDR2 SNEGSKA. The CDR3 holds 11 amino acids from the cysteine to the phenylalanine. Only CDR3 DNA remains: 33 bases, in frame from the first base. Libraries were constructed by PCR. DNA from cultured CD4+ T cells was subjected to TCR sequencing with the Oncomine TCR Beta short-read assay at the Johns Hopkins FTIC core. Genomic DNA was extracted from the cultured CD4+ T cells with the QIAamp micro DNA kit. Oncomine TCR Beta libraries from cultured CD4+ T cells were pooled using unique dual indexes and sequenced on an Illumina iSeq 100. In the original analysis: Non-productive sequences were removed, and CDR3s that did not start with C, did not end with F or W, or were shorter than 7 amino acids were discarded. Antigen-specific clonotypes were identified using the MANAFEST web application through comparison of peptide-stimulated wells with reference and other culture wells. Positive clones required FDR below 0.05, an odds ratio above 5, and productive frequency above 0.1% in at least two of three replicate wells. Cross-reactive clonotypes were defined as significantly expanded in both SARS-CoV-2 spike wells and at least one common cold coronavirus spike condition. Similarity between CDR3 sequences was evaluated in R version 3.6.1 using Levenshtein distances (stringdist) and unrooted phylogenetic trees (ape). The public sequencing data were trimmed at Q25 with fastp and processed into clonotypes with MiXCR by TCRdb, which kept only in-frame beta chains. Every distinct CDR3 protein forms one entry, paired with its most common genes and DNA. TCRdb assigned the V and J calls; the authors' analysis was not used. The sample table shows some 20,000 distinct CDR3 sequences, and around 45% are seen once. The ten top clones hold roughly 13% of the sample.

The V gene is TRBV20-1 and the J gene is TRBJ2-5, with no reliable assignment of the D segment. Specimen: CD4+ T cells from blood, cultured in vitro. This receptor was obtained from a human donor who had recovered from COVID-19. Here is the DNA: TGCAGTGCCAAGTACCAAGAGACCCAGTACTTC. Translated, it gives CSAKYQETQYF.